The following is a T cell receptor beta chain sequence with its context. Its specificity is not known. This sample was taken from a study of CD8+CD57+ T cells in acquired aplastic anemia. Study context: Sorted CD4+ and CD8+ cells gave a mean 3.2 ug DNA, range about 0.19 to 27.4 ug.

Genomic DNA, the template, was used for profiling of the TCR beta VDJ and CDR3. Via MiXCR, TCRdb re-called the reads, giving one row per CDR3 protein. The sample yields 200,000 or so distinct CDR3 sequences, less than 65% seen once. Study outcomes and limitations: Controls and patients did not differ significantly in CD8+ Simpson's diversity.

The J segment lost 0 bases and the V segment lost 1 base, leaving 7 bases of the junction unmatched. CDR3 length: 17 amino acids. The sample taken for sequencing was sorted CD4+, CD8+, or CD8+CD57+ T cells (not recorded which) from PBMCs. The origin of this receptor is a human donor with severe aplastic anemia or a healthy control (not recorded which). The V call is TRBV12-3 or TRBV12-4, the J call TRBJ1-2; 8 bases match TRBD1. The CDR3 DNA follows: TGTGCCAGCAGTTTAGGGCCAGGGGGCATTGCTAACTATGGCTACACCTTC. This codes for CASSLGPGGIANYGYTF.